Detailed here is one T cell receptor (beta chain). This entry comes from a study of patients and donors after allogeneic stem cell transplantation. TCRdb independently ran MiXCR on the RT-PCR reads; one entry per CDR3 protein. The profile shows 400,000 to 450,000 distinct CDR3 sequences, approximately 16% of them singletons. V was shortened by 5 bases and J by 3 bases, with 12 bases between the two germline ends. Germline CDR1 and CDR2: SGHRS and YFSETQ. The CDR3 sequence is 14 residues long. The chain joins TRBV5-1 to TRBJ1-3; no clear D. Sequenced sample: blood, either unsorted or a sorted T cell fraction (not recorded which). The clonotype originates from a human donor who was either an allogeneic HSCT recipient or a stem cell or donor lymphocyte infusion donor (not recorded which). It is not recorded whose cells these are; they may come from a transplant donor. The CDR3 coding sequence is TGCGCCAGCAGGCCCCCAGAGCGTGGAAACACCATATATTTT. Translation gives CASRPPERGNTIYF.